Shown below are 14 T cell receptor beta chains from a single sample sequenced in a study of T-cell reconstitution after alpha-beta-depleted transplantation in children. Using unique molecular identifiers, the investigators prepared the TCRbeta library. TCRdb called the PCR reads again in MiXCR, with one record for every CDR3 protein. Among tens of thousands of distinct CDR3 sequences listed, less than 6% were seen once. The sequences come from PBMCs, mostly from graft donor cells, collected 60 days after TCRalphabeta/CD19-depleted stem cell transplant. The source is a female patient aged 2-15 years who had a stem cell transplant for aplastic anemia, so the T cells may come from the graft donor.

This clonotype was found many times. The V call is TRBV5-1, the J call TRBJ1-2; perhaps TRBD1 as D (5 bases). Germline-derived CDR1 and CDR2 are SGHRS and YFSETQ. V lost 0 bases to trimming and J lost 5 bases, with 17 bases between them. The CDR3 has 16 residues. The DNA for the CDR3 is TGCGCCAGCAGCTTGGCTGTTGGCAGGGTGACATATGGCTACACCTTC. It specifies CASSLAVGRVTYGYTF.

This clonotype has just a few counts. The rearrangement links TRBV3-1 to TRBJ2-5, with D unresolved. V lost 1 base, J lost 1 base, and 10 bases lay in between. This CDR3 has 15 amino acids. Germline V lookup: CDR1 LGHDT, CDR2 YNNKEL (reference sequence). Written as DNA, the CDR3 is TGTGCCAGCAGCCAAGTCCGGGCGGTCCAAGAGACCCAGTACTTC. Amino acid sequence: CASSQVRAVQETQYF.

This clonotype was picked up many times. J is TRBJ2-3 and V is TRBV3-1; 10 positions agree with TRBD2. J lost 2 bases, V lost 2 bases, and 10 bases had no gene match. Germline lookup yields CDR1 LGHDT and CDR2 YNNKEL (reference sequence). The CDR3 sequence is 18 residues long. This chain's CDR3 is CASSQIAVSGGPTDTQYF. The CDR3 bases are TGTGCCAGCAGCCAAATCGCGGTTAGCGGGGGGCCCACAGATACGCAGTATTTT.

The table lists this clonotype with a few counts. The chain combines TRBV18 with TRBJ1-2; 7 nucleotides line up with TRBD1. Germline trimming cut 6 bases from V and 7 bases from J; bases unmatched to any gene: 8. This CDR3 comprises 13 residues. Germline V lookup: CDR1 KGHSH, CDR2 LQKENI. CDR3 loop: CASSSTGHFGYTF. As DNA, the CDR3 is TGTGCCAGCTCGTCGACAGGGCATTTTGGCTACACCTTC.

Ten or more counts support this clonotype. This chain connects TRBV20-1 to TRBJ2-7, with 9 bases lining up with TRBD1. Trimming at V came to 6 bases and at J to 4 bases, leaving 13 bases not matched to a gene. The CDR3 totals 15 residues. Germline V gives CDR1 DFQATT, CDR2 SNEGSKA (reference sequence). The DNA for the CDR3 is TGCAGTGCCCAAGATTCCGGGACAGGGCGGTACGAGCAGTACTTC. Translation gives CSAQDSGTGRYEQYF.

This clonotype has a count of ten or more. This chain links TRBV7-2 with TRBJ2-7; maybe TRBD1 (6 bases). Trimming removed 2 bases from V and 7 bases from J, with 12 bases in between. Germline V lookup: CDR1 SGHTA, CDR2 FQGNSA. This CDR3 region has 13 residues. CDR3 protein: CASSLNGQGEQYF. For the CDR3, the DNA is TGTGCCAGCAGCTTAAACGGGCAGGGGGAGCAGTACTTC.

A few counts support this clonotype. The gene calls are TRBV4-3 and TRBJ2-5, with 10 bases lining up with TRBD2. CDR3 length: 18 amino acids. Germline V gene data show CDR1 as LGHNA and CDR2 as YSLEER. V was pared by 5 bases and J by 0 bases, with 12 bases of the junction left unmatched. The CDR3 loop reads CASSLSGRAPLYQETQYF. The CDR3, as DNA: TGCGCCAGCAGCTTGAGCGGGAGGGCCCCATTGTACCAAGAGACCCAGTACTTC.

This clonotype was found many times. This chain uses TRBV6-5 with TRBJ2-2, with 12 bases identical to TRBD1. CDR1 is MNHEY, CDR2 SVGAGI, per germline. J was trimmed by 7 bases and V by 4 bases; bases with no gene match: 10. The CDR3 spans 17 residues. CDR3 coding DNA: TGTGCCAGCAGTTCGCTGACCGGGACAGGGGGCCTCGGGGAGCTGTTTTTT. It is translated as CASSSLTGTGGLGELFF.

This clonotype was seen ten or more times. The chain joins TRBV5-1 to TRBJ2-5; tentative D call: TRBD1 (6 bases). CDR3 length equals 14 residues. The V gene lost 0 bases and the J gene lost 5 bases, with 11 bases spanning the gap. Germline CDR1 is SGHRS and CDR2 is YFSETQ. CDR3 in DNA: TGCGCCAGCAGCTTGGGTGGGGGCACGGAGACCCAGTACTTC. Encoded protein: CASSLGGGTETQYF.

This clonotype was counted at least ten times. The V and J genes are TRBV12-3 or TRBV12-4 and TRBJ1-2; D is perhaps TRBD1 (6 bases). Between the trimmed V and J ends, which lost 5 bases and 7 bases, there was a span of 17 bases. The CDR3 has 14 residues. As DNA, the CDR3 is TGTGCCAGCAGTACCCTAGGGGGACTCGGTGGCTACACCTTC. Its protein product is CASSTLGGLGGYTF.

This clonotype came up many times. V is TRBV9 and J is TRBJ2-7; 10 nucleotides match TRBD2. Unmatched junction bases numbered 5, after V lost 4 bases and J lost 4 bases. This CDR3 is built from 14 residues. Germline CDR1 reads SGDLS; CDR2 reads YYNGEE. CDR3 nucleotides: TGTGCCAGCAGCCCCGGGACTAGCGATTACGAGCAGTACGTC. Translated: CASSPGTSDYEQYV.

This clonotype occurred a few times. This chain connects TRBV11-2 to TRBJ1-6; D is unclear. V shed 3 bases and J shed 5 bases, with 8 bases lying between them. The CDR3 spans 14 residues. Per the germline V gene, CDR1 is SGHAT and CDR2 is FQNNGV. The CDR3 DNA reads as TGTGCCAGCAGCTTGATCAGTAATAATTCACCCCTCCACTTT. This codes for CASSLISNNSPLHF.

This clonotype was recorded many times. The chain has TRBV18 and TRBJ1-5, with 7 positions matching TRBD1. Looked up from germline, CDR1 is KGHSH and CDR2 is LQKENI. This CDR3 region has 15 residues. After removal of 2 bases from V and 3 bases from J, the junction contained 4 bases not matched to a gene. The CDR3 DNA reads TGTGCCAGCTCACCATCCGGGACAGTCAATCAGCCCCAGCATTTT. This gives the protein CASSPSGTVNQPQHF.

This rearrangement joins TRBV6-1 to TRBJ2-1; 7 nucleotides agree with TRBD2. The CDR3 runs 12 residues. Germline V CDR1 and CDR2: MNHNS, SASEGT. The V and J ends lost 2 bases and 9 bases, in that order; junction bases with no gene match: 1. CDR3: CASSESGGEQFF. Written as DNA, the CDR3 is TGTGCCAGCAGTGAATCGGGGGGTGAGCAGTTCTTC.